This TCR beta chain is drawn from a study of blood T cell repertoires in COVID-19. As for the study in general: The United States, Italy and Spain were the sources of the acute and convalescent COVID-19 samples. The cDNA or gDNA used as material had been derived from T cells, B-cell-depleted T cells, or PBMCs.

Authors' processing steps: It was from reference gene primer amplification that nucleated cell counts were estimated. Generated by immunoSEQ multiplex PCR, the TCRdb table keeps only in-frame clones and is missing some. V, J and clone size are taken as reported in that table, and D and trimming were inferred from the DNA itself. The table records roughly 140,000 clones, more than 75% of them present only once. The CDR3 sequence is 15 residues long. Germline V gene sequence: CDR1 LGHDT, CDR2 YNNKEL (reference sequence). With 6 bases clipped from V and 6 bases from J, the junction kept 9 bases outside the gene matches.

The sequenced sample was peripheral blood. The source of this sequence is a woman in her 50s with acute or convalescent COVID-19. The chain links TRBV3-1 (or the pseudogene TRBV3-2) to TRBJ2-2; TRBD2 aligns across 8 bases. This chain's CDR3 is CASRPGLVSAGELFF. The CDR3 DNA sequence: TGTGCCAGCAGACCGGGACTAGTCTCGGCCGGGGAGCTGTTTTTT.